This T cell receptor (beta chain) was recorded in a study of spatial heterogeneity in lung cancer. Study as a whole: Each time, sequencing found more beta-chain sequences than alpha-chain sequences.

Noted time point: sample taken at primary tumor resection. Tumor, nontumor lung or frozen PBMC supplied whole RNA that was sequenced unsorted. Donors were some 72 untreated early-stage non-small cell lung cancer patients. This CDR3 has 16 amino acids. Per the germline V gene, CDR1 is LGHNA and CDR2 is YSLEER. The J segment lost 0 bases and the V segment lost 1 base, leaving 6 bases of the junction unmatched. TCR cDNA molecules each had a unique molecular identifier. In TCRdb, the 5' RACE reads were re-called with MiXCR into one record per CDR3 protein. The sample shows about 92,000 distinct CDR3 sequences, 9.5% to 15% of them seen only once. This clonotype was seen many times.

The V and J genes are TRBV4-3 and TRBJ2-7; 7 positions agree with TRBD2. This sequence was found in a male donor with early-stage non-small cell lung cancer. The material was PBMCs, obtained at surgery. CDR3 sequence reads: CASSQGSGGSSYEQYF. For the CDR3, the DNA is TGCGCCAGCAGCCAAGGTAGTGGCGGGAGCTCCTACGAGCAGTACTTC.